The 27 T cell receptor beta chains given below trace back to one sample, sequenced in a study of blood T cell repertoires in COVID-19. Assay used: immunoSEQ multiplex PCR; TCRdb lists only in-frame clones, some missing. Among around 400,000 clones listed, about 90% were seen once. Sample: PBMCs or T cells enriched from blood (not recorded which). The receptors here all came from a woman aged 30 to 39 who had recovered from COVID-19.

This clone was detected only once. The chain combines TRBV24-1 with TRBJ1-5, with D possibly TRBD1 on 6 matching bases. The germline V and J ends were trimmed by 3 bases and 5 bases, with 13 bases remaining between them. The CDR3 is 15 residues long. Looked up from germline, CDR1 is KGHDR and CDR2 is SFDVKD. Here the CDR3 DNA reads TGTGCCACCAGTGATCCCCGGACAGCAGATCAGCCCCAGCATTTT. This encodes CATSDPRTADQPQHF.

The chain couples TRBV10-2 to TRBJ2-1; 7 bases map to TRBD2. Germline V lookup: CDR1 WSHSY, CDR2 SAAADI. The V gene end was trimmed by 4 bases and the J gene end by 4 bases; junction bases not matched to a gene: 7. CDR3 size: 15 residues. Written as DNA, the CDR3 is TGCGCCAGCAGTGGGTTTAGTAGCGGGTACAATGAGCAGTTCTTC. It codes for CASSGFSSGYNEQFF.

The chain uses TRBV7-9 and TRBJ2-2; 8 nucleotides match TRBD1. V was clipped by 6 bases and J by 6 bases; unmatched bases: 12. The CDR3 is 16 residues long. Germline V gene lookup returns CDR1 SEHNR and CDR2 FQNEAQ (reference sequence). CDR3 DNA sequence: TGTGCCAGCAGTAGGACAGGGTTCGATCTGGCCGGGGAGCTGTTTTTT. This sequence encodes CASSRTGFDLAGELFF.

The rearrangement joins TRBV3-1 (or the pseudogene TRBV3-2) to TRBJ1-2; a weak D match, TRBD1 (5 bases). The germline gives CDR1 LGHDT, CDR2 YNNKEL (reference sequence). With 2 bases removed from V and 7 bases from J, the gap between germline ends came to 5 bases. The CDR3 extends over 11 amino acids. The CDR3 region is CASSQQGGYTF. The DNA of the CDR3 is TGTGCCAGCAGCCAACAGGGTGGCTACACCTTC.

The chain employs TRBV14 and TRBJ2-2; D remains unclear. The CDR3 is 15 residues long. CDR1 SGHDN and CDR2 FVKESK come from the germline V gene. Trimming stripped 4 bases from V and 7 bases from J, with 16 bases between. CDR3 nucleotide sequence: TGTGCCAGCAGCCCCCGCCCCAATGGGCACGGGGAGCTGTTTTTT. Its translation: CASSPRPNGHGELFF.

The gene calls are TRBV11-2 and TRBJ2-1; D not resolved. The germline V gene encodes CDR1 SGHAT and CDR2 FQNNGV. The CDR3 sequence is 15 residues long. V was clipped by 5 bases and J by 2 bases, with 13 bases between them. The CDR3 is CASSPSSFAYNEQFF. CDR3 coding DNA: TGTGCCAGCAGCCCGAGTTCCTTCGCCTACAATGAGCAGTTCTTC.

A word on this clone: This may come from a read error, since a much larger clone is one base off. V gene TRBV2 combines with J gene TRBJ2-7; a weak D match, TRBD1 (6 bases). Trimming pared 5 bases from V and 4 bases from J, leaving 9 bases between. The CDR3 totals 12 residues. CDR1 SNHLY and CDR2 FYNNEI come from the germline V gene. CDR3: CASSPDRYEQYF. The CDR3 DNA sequence: TGTGCCAGCAGTCCCGACAGGTACGAGCAGTACTTC.

The rearrangement links TRBV10-3 to TRBJ1-2; D not resolved. The length of the CDR3 is 13 residues. Deletions cut 11 bases from V and 2 bases from J, with 15 bases between. The V gene's germline CDR1 is ENHRY and CDR2 SYGVKD. The CDR3 here is CAVLLSNNYGYTF. The DNA for the CDR3 is TGTGCCGTATTGCTGAGTAACAACTATGGCTACACCTTC.

The chain combines TRBV2 with TRBJ1-2; the match to TRBD1 covers 7 bases. Germline CDR1 reads SNHLY; CDR2 reads FYNNEI. This CDR3 is built from 15 residues. V trimming: 2 bases; J trimming: 7 bases; junction bases outside the gene matches: 10. CDR3 DNA sequence: TGTGCCAGCAGTGAAACAGGGGAGGCAGTTTTTGGCTACACCTTC. It is translated as CASSETGEAVFGYTF.

The V and J genes are TRBV9 and TRBJ2-7; 8 nucleotides match TRBD1. In germline, CDR1 is SGDLS, CDR2 YYNGEE. The CDR3 contains 15 residues. The V and J ends lost 4 bases and 5 bases, in that order; junction bases with no gene match: 11. Written as DNA, the CDR3 is TGTGCCAGCAGCCCCCTCGGCAGGGGGCATCACGAGCAGTACTTC. Protein sequence: CASSPLGRGHHEQYF.

The CDR3 is CASSQVTSGPGGADTQYF. CDR3 nucleotide sequence: TGTGCCAGCAGCCAAGTAACTAGCGGGCCAGGGGGCGCAGATACGCAGTATTTT. The V gene is TRBV3-1 (or the pseudogene TRBV3-2), the J gene TRBJ2-3; TRBD2 is a possible D gene (9 bases). The CDR3 is made up of 18 amino acids. V was trimmed by 1 base and J by 4 bases, leaving 21 bases between them. CDR1 is LGHDT and CDR2 is YNNKEL in the germline V gene (reference sequence).

V and J are TRBV10-3 and TRBJ2-7; a possible D gene is TRBD2 (7 bases). V was trimmed by 7 bases and J by 6 bases, leaving 16 bases between them. This CDR3 is built from 13 residues. Germline-derived CDR1 and CDR2 are ENHRY and SYGVKD. The CDR3 region has the DNA TGTGCCATCAAGGGGGGGCTCGCTTCCGAGCAGTACTTC. This gives the protein CAIKGGLASEQYF.

CDR3 DNA sequence: TGTGCAAGTCGCTTAGAAGCACAGGCAACCTACGAGCAGTACTTC. This sequence encodes CASRLEAQATYEQYF. The chain links TRBV12-2 to TRBJ2-7; the table assigns TRBD1, which was not confirmed against the DNA. TRBV12-2 corresponds to a pseudogene. The CDR3 sequence is 15 residues long.

The chain employs TRBV3-1 (or the pseudogene TRBV3-2) and TRBJ2-6; 7 bases fit TRBD1. With 2 bases clipped from V and 2 bases from J, the junction kept 6 bases outside the gene matches. Looked up from germline, CDR1 is LGHDT and CDR2 is YNNKEL (reference sequence). The CDR3 totals 17 residues. As DNA, the CDR3 is TGTGCCAGCAGCCAAACACAGGGGACCCCTGGGGCCAACGTCCTGACTTTC. Translated: CASSQTQGTPGANVLTF.

This chain joins TRBV14 and TRBJ2-7, with D tentatively TRBD1 (6 bases). CDR1 SGHDN and CDR2 FVKESK come from the germline V gene. The CDR3 is 16 amino acids. Trimming removed 6 bases from V and 3 bases from J, with 21 bases in between. The CDR3 DNA is TGTGCCAGCAGTGGCCTCTATGGGACACCAGTCTACGAGCAGTACTTC. Protein product: CASSGLYGTPVYEQYF.

This sequence joins TRBV9 and TRBJ1-4, with 10 bases identical to TRBD1. The V gene end was trimmed by 4 bases and the J gene end by 8 bases; junction bases not matched to a gene: 11. The CDR3 extends over 16 amino acids. The germline V gene has CDR1 SGDLS and CDR2 YYNGEE. CDR3 nucleotide sequence: TGTGCCAGCAGCTGGGGCGGGACAGGGGTCCGGGAAAAACTGTTTTTT. The encoded protein is CASSWGGTGVREKLFF.

This clone was observed a single time. The chain uses TRBV5-6 and TRBJ1-5; 7 positions agree with TRBD1. There are 14 residues in the CDR3. Germline CDR1 is SGHDT and CDR2 is YYEEEE. Unmatched junction bases numbered 2, after V lost 0 bases and J lost 5 bases. Here the CDR3 reads CASSLGQGHQPQHF. CDR3 nucleotide sequence: TGTGCCAGCAGCTTGGGACAGGGTCATCAGCCCCAGCATTTT.

This chain connects TRBV7-9 to TRBJ2-2, with TRBD2 as a possible D gene (6 bases). The CDR3 is made up of 18 amino acids. The germline CDR1 and CDR2 sequences are SEHNR and FQNEAQ (reference sequence). Between the trimmed V and J ends, which lost 2 bases and 1 base, there was a span of 17 bases. The CDR3 sequence is CASSLRDSFFLNTGELFF. As DNA, the CDR3 is TGTGCCAGCAGCTTACGGGACTCTTTCTTTCTGAACACCGGGGAGCTGTTTTTT.

This chain links TRBV5-6 with TRBJ1-6; weak D call: TRBD1 (5 bases). Trimming removed 0 bases from V and 13 bases from J, with 14 bases in between. Germline CDR1 and CDR2: SGHDT and YYEEEE. This CDR3 comprises 14 residues. CDR3 amino acids: CASSLVDTVLPLHF. CDR3 bases: TGTGCCAGCAGCTTGGTGGACACCGTACTTCCCCTCCACTTT.

This chain joins TRBV5-8 and TRBJ1-2, with TRBD1 as a possible D gene (6 bases). Germline CDR1 SGHTS, CDR2 YDEGEE. V was trimmed by 7 bases and J by 8 bases, leaving 21 bases between them. This CDR3 is 14 amino acids long. CDR3 sequence reads: CASFLGQGSGGYTF. The CDR3 bases are TGTGCCAGCTTTCTGGGCCAGGGGTCGGGAGGCTACACCTTC.

The genes are TRBV5-4 and TRBJ2-7; 13 nucleotides agree with TRBD2. V gave up 3 bases and J gave up 0 bases; unmatched junction bases: 6. The CDR3 consists of 17 residues. Germline CDR1 is SGHNT and CDR2 is YYREEE (reference sequence). The DNA of the CDR3 is TGTGCCAGCAGCTCGGGACTAGCGGGGTTTAGCTCCTACGAGCAGTACTTC. Residues: CASSSGLAGFSSYEQYF.

The chain joins TRBV7-8 to TRBJ1-3, with TRBD1 identical over 8 bases. CDR1 is SGHVS, CDR2 FQNEAQ, per germline. The CDR3 totals 16 residues. V was pared by 0 bases and J by 4 bases, with 5 bases of the junction left unmatched. The CDR3 spells CASSLAWTGQGNTIYF. For the CDR3, the DNA is TGTGCCAGCAGCTTAGCGTGGACAGGGCAAGGAAACACCATATATTTT.

This clone was observed a single time. The chain links TRBV18 to TRBJ1-2; 9 nucleotides match TRBD1. The CDR3 covers 15 residues. V shed 3 bases, J shed 4 bases, and the junction held 6 bases outside the gene matches. Germline CDR1 is KGHSH and CDR2 is LQKENI. The CDR3 reads CASSPPGQGIYGYTF. The CDR3 bases are TGTGCCAGCTCACCCCCGGGACAGGGAATCTATGGCTACACCTTC.

The genes are TRBV30 and TRBJ1-1; a weak D match, TRBD1 (5 bases). The V and J ends lost 7 bases and 6 bases respectively, with 21 bases between them. The CDR3 is 14 amino acids. Germline CDR1 GTSNPN, CDR2 SVGIG (reference sequence). The CDR3 loop reads CASKVWGPLSEAFF. DNA for the CDR3: TGTGCCTCGAAGGTATGGGGCCCGCTGTCTGAAGCTTTCTTT.

This clone occurred once. The chain employs TRBV11-2 and TRBJ2-7; tentative D call: TRBD1 (5 bases). Trimming left V 3 bases short and J 7 bases short, with 16 bases between. Looked up from germline, CDR1 is SGHAT and CDR2 is FQNNGV. The CDR3 covers 14 residues. In DNA form, the CDR3 reads TGTGCCAGCAGCTTTCTGCGACAGTCCCGAGAGCAGTACTTC. Translation: CASSFLRQSREQYF.

This clone was seen a single time. This rearrangement joins TRBV5-1 to TRBJ2-1, with 8 positions matching TRBD2. CDR1 is SGHRS, CDR2 YFSETQ, per germline. The CDR3 has 14 amino acids. The trim removed 4 bases at V and 6 bases at J, leaving 6 bases unmatched. In DNA, the CDR3 is TGCGCCAGCAGCAGCCGGACTAGCTTCAATGAGCAGTTCTTC. Its translation: CASSSRTSFNEQFF.

The genes are TRBV25-1 and TRBJ1-1, with a possible D match to TRBD1 (5 bases). There are 13 residues in the CDR3. Trimming took 7 bases from V and 4 from J, leaving 13 bases between them. The germline V gene has CDR1 MGHDK and CDR2 SYGVNS. The CDR3, as DNA: TGTGCCAGCAACCCGGGGGGGTTCACTGAAGCTTTCTTT. Translated: CASNPGGFTEAFF.